These 6 T cell receptor beta chains were all obtained from the same sample, sequenced in a study of Graves' ophthalmopathy and Graves' hyperthyroidism. CDR3 regions of TCR beta were amplified from RNA transcripts. RT-PCR was first run with HTBI primers, then multiplex PCR in a second round. Each CDR3 protein is one row after TCRdb ran MiXCR on the multiplex PCR reads. The sample yields about 210,000 distinct CDR3 sequences, around 28% seen once. Source material: peripheral blood. The receptors shown here come from a man aged 50 to 59 with Graves' ophthalmopathy.

This clonotype was seen just once. The chain is built from TRBV6-2 or TRBV6-3 and TRBJ2-7; D tentatively fits TRBD1 or TRBD2 (6 bases each). The length of the CDR3 is 17 residues. Trimming removed 2 bases at V and 5 bases at J, with 22 bases between. Per germline, CDR1 MNHEY and CDR2 SVGEGT. This CDR3 reads CASSYRGARPLGHEQYF. CDR3 coding DNA: TGTGCCAGCAGTTACAGGGGGGCAAGACCGCTAGGCCACGAGCAGTACTTC.

In this sample, this clonotype turned up many times. This chain links TRBV19 with TRBJ1-5; D is unresolved. The germline gives CDR1 LNHDA, CDR2 SQIVND (reference sequence). This CDR3 is 15 amino acids long. V lost 4 bases, J lost 3 bases, and 13 bases lay in between. CDR3 bases: TGTGCCAGTAGTACATACCAGACCTTCAATCAGCCCCAGCATTTT. Translation: CASSTYQTFNQPQHF.

A few counts support this clonotype. DNA for the CDR3: TGTGCCAGCATCAAAGGGAGGGGGGCAGGCAATCAGCCCCAGCATTTT. It translates to CASIKGRGAGNQPQHF. V is TRBV6-2 or TRBV6-3 and J is TRBJ1-5; D possibly corresponds to TRBD1 (6 bases). Germline lookup yields CDR1 MNHEY and CDR2 SVGEGT. The CDR3 extends over 16 amino acids. V shed 7 bases and J shed 2 bases, with 18 bases lying between them.

The chain recombines TRBV15 with TRBJ1-5; D is undetermined. CDR1 is LNHNV and CDR2 is YYDKDF in the germline V gene (reference sequence). Trimming pared 6 bases from V and 3 bases from J, leaving 9 bases between. The CDR3 totals 13 residues. CDR3 sequence (DNA): TGTGCCACCAGACCTGGAGACAATCAGCCCCAGCATTTT. This codes for CATRPGDNQPQHF.

The chain recombines TRBV11-2 with TRBJ2-4, with unresolved D. Germline V gene sequence: CDR1 SGHAT, CDR2 FQNNGV. The CDR3 runs to 19 residues. Trimming left V 2 bases short and J 0 bases short, with 20 bases between. CDR3 amino acids: CASSLYRADYIIAKNIQYF. The CDR3 DNA sequence: TGTGCCAGCAGCTTATACCGAGCCGATTATATTATAGCCAAAAACATTCAGTACTTC.

This clonotype was recorded at least ten times. J is TRBJ2-7 and V is TRBV7-9; a possible D gene is TRBD2 (6 bases). The V end was cut by 4 bases, the J end by 0 bases, with 13 bases between. The CDR3 is 15 residues long. Germline lookup yields CDR1 SEHNR and CDR2 FQNEAQ (reference sequence). This CDR3 is CASSSGELASYEQYF. DNA for the CDR3: TGTGCCAGCAGCTCAGGCGAACTAGCCTCCTACGAGCAGTACTTC.